Listed here are 7 T cell receptor beta chains from one sample, sequenced in a study of response to subunit inactivated influenza vaccine. TCRdb itself ran the RT-PCR reads through MiXCR, one entry per CDR3 protein. The sample lists around 710,000 distinct CDR3 sequences, approximately 15% occurring once. The sample here was PBMCs from blood, taken around 14 days before vaccination. These receptor sequences come from a man aged 45-65 years who received an inactivated influenza vaccine.

A few counts support this clonotype. The chain couples TRBV29-1 to TRBJ1-2; 10 bases agree with TRBD1. V lost 7 bases and J lost 4; bases outside the gene matches: 3. Germline V gene data show CDR1 as SQVTM and CDR2 as ANQGSEA. The CDR3 length is 12 residues. DNA for the CDR3: TGCAGCGGGTGGACAGGGGGCTATGGCTACACCTTC. The encoded protein is CSGWTGGYGYTF.

The chain joins TRBV27 to TRBJ1-2, with 11 bases identical to TRBD1. There are 14 residues in the CDR3. Trimming cost V 3 bases and J 9 bases; bases outside gene matches: 6. From germline, CDR1 is MNHEY and CDR2 SMNVEV (reference sequence). CDR3 loop: CASSFRDRGSRYTF. CDR3 in DNA: TGTGCCAGCAGTTTTCGGGACAGGGGGAGTCGCTACACCTTC.

This clonotype was recorded at least ten times. This chain uses TRBV12-3 or TRBV12-4 with TRBJ1-2, with D perhaps TRBD1 (6 bases). Trimming took 5 bases from V and 5 from J, leaving 9 bases between them. The CDR3 loop spans 12 amino acids. The CDR3 region is CASSMTGYGYTF. The DNA for the CDR3 is TGTGCCAGCAGTATGACAGGATATGGCTACACCTTC.

This clonotype came up many times. The gene calls are TRBV6-6 and TRBJ2-1, with TRBD2 matching over 11 bases. This CDR3 spans 15 amino acids. Unmatched junction bases numbered 4, after V lost 6 bases and J lost 3 bases. Germline lookup yields CDR1 MNHNY and CDR2 SVGAGI (reference sequence). CDR3 sequence (DNA): TGTGCCAGCAGGCATACTAGCGGGAGCTACAATGAGCAGTTCTTC. Amino acids: CASRHTSGSYNEQFF.

A few counts support this clonotype. This chain uses TRBV5-1 with TRBJ1-5; tentatively, D is TRBD1 (6 bases). The germline CDR1 and CDR2 sequences are SGHRS and YFSETQ. Deletions cut 0 bases from V and 10 bases from J, with 11 bases between. There are 13 residues in the CDR3. The CDR3 DNA reads TGCGCCAGCAGCTTGGGGGGGCTCAGCCCCCAGCATTTT. Protein: CASSLGGLSPQHF.

The rearrangement joins TRBV7-2 to TRBJ2-7; 7 bases are a match to TRBD2. The junction had 6 bases not matched to a gene; V was cut back by 5 bases and J by 2 bases. Looked up from germline, CDR1 is SGHTA and CDR2 is FQGNSA. The CDR3 spans 14 residues. The CDR3 sequence is CASSKLAGPYEQYF. CDR3 in DNA: TGTGCCAGCAGCAAGTTAGCGGGCCCCTACGAGCAGTACTTC.

This clonotype has at least ten counts. The chain links TRBV10-3 to TRBJ2-2; tentatively, D is TRBD2 (5 bases). Trimming took off 3 bases at V and 0 bases at J, with 8 bases between the two ends. This CDR3 is 15 amino acids long. CDR1 is ENHRY and CDR2 is SYGVKD in the germline V gene. The DNA for the CDR3 is TGTGCCATCAGTGACCCAGCGGCGAACACCGGGGAGCTGTTTTTT. Translation: CAISDPAANTGELFF.